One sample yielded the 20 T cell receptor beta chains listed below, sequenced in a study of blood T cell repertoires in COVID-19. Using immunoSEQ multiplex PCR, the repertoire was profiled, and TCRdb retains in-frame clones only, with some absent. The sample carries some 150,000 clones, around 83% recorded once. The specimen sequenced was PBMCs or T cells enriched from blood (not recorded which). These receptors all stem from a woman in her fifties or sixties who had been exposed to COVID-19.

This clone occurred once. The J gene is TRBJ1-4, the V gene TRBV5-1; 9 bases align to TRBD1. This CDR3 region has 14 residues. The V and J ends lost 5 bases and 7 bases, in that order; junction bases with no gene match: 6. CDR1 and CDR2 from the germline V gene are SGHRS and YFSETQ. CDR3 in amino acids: CASRRDRVPEKLFF. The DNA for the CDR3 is TGCGCCAGCAGAAGGGACAGGGTTCCTGAAAAACTGTTTTTT.

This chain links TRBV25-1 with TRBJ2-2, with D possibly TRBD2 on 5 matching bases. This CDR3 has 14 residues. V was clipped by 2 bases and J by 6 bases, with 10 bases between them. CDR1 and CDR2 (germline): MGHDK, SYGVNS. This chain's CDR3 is CASSEGWEPGELFF. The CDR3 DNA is TGTGCCAGCAGTGAAGGGTGGGAGCCCGGGGAGCTGTTTTTT.

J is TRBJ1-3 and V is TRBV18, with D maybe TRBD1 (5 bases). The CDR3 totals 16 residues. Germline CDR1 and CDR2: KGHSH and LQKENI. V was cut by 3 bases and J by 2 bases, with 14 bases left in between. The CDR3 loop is CASSPDQGFAGNTIYF. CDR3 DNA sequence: TGTGCCAGCTCACCCGATCAGGGTTTTGCTGGAAACACCATATATTTT.

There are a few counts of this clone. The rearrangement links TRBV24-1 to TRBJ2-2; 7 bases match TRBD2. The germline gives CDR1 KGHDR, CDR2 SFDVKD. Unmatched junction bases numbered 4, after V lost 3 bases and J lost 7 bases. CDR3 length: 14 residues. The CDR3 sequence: CATSDAGGNGELFF. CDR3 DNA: TGTGCCACCAGTGATGCCGGGGGGAACGGGGAGCTGTTTTTT.

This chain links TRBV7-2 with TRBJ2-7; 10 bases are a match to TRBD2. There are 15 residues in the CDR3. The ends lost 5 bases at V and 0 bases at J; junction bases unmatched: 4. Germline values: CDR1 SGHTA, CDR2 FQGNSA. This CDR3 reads CASSEASGSSYEQYF. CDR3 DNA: TGTGCCAGCAGCGAAGCTAGCGGGAGCTCCTACGAGCAGTACTTC.

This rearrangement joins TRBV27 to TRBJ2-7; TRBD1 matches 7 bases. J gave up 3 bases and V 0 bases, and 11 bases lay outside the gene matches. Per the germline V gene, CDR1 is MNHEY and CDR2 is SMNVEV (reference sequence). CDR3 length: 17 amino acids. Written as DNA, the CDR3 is TGTGCCAGCAGTTTATCGACCCAGGGGACAGTCAACTACGAGCAGTACTTC. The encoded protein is CASSLSTQGTVNYEQYF.

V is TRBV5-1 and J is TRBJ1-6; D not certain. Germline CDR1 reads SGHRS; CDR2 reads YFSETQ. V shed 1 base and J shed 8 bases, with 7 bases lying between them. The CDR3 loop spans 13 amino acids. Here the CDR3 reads CASSLKRDSPLHF. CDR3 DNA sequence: TGCGCCAGCAGCTTGAAGAGGGATTCACCCCTCCACTTT.

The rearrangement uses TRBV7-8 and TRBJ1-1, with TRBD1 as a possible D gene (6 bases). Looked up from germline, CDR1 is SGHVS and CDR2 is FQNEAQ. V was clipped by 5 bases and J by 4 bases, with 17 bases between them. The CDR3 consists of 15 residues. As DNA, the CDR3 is TGTGCCAGCAGCCGAGACGGCATCAGGGGCACTGAAGCTTTCTTT. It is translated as CASSRDGIRGTEAFF. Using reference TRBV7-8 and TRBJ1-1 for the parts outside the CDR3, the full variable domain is GAGVSQSPRYKVAKRGQDVALRCDPISGHVSLFWYQQALGQGPEFLTYFQNEAQLDKSGLPSDRFFAERPEGSVSTLKIQRTQQEDSAVYLCASSRDGIRGTEAFFGQGTRLTVV.

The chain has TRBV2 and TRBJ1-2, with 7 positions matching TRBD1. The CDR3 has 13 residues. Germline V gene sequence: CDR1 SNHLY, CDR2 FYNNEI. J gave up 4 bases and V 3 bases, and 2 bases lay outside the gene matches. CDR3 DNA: TGTGCCAGCAGTGAGAGACAGGGCTATGGCTACACCTTC. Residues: CASSERQGYGYTF.

CDR3 in DNA: TGTGCCAGCAGCCCGGACAATTTTTACGAGCAGTACTTC. Translated: CASSPDNFYEQYF. The chain uses TRBV7-9 and TRBJ2-7; D perhaps matches TRBD1 (5 bases). Trimming took off 5 bases at V and 4 bases at J, with 12 bases between the two ends. CDR3 size: 13 residues. The germline V gene has CDR1 SEHNR and CDR2 FQNEAQ (reference sequence).

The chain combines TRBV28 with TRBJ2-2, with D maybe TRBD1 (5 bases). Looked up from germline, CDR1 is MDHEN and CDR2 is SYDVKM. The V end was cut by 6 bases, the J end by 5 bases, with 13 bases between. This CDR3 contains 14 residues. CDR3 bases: TGTGCCAGCAGGCGGCAGGGTGGTACCGGGGAGCTGTTTTTT. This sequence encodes CASRRQGGTGELFF. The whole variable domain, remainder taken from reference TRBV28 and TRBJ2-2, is DVKVTQSSRYLVKRTGEKVFLECVQDMDHENMFWYRQDPGLGLRLIYFSYDVKMKEKGDIPEGYSVSREKKERFSLILESASTNQTSMYLCASRRQGGTGELFFGEGSRLTVL.

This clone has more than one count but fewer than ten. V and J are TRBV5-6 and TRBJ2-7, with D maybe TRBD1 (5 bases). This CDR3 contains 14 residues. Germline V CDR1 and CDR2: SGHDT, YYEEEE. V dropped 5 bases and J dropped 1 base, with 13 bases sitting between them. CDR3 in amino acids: CASRNQGRSYEQYF. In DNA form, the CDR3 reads TGTGCCAGCAGAAATCAGGGTAGGTCCTACGAGCAGTACTTC. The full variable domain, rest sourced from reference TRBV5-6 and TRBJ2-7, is DAGVTQSPTHLIKTRGQQVTLRCSPKSGHDTVSWYQQALGQGPQFIFQYYEEEERQRGNFPDRFSGHQFPNYSSELNVNALLLGDSALYLCASRNQGRSYEQYFGPGTRLTVT.

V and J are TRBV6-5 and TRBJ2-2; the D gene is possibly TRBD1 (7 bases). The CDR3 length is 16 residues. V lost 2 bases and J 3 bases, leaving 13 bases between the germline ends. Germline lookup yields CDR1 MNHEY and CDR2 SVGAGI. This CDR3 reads CASSYPTGDYTGELFF. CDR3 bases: TGTGCCAGCAGTTACCCAACAGGGGACTACACCGGGGAGCTGTTTTTT.

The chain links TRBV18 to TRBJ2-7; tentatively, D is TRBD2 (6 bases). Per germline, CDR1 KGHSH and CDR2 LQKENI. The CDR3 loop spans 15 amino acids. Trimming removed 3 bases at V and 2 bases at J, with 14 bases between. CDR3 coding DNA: TGTGCCAGCTCACCCAACCGGGACTCGACCTACGAGCAGTACTTC. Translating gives CASSPNRDSTYEQYF.

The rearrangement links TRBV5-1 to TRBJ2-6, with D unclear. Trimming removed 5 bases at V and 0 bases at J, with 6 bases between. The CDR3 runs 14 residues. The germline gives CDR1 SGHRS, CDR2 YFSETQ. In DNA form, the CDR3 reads TGCGCCAGCAGGGGCTACTCTGGGGCCAACGTCCTGACTTTC. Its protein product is CASRGYSGANVLTF. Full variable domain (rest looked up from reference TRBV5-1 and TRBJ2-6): KAGVTQTPRYLIKTRGQQVTLSCSPISGHRSVSWYQQTPGQGLQFLFEYFSETQRNKGNFPGRFSGRQFSNSRSEMNVSTLELGDSALYLCASRGYSGANVLTFGAGSRLTVL.

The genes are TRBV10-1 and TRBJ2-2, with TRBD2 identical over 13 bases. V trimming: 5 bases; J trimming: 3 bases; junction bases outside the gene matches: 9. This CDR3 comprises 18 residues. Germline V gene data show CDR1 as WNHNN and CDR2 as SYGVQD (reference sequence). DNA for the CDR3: TGCGCCAGCAGTCATGGACTAGCGGGGGCCCTCGACACCGGGGAGCTGTTTTTT. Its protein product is CASSHGLAGALDTGELFF.

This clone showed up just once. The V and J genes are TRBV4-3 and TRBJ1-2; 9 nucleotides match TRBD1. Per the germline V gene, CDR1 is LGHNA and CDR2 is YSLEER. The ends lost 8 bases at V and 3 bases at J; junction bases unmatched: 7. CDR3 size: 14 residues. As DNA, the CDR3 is TGCGCCAGCGGGCGGGACAGGGCCGACTATGGCTACACCTTC. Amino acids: CASGRDRADYGYTF.

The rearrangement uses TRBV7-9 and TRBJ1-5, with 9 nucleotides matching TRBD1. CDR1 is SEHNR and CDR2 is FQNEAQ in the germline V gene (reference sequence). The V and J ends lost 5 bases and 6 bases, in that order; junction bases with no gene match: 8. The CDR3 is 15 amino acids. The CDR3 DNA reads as TGTGCCAGCAGCCGGGACAGGGTTGGGGCTCAGCCCCAGCATTTT. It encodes CASSRDRVGAQPQHF.

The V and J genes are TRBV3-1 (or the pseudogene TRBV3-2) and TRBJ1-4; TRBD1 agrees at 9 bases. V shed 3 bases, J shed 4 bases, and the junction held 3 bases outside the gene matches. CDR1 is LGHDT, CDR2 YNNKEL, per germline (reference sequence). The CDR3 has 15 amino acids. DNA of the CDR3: TGTGCCAGCAGCCACAGACAGGGGGGTAATGAAAAACTGTTTTTT. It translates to CASSHRQGGNEKLFF.

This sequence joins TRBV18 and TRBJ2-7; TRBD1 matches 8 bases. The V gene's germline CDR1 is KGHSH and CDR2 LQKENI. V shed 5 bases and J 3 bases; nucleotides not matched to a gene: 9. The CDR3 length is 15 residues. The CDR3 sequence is CASSNGQGRDYEQYF. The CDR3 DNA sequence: TGTGCCAGCTCAAACGGACAGGGAAGAGACTACGAGCAGTACTTC.